The 18 T cell receptor beta chains listed next were all sequenced from one sample in a study of T-cell memory formation after mild COVID-19. TCRdb re-derived calls from the 5' RACE reads in MiXCR, one entry per CDR3 protein. The sample has approximately 46,000 distinct CDR3 sequences; 6% to 8.5% are singletons. The sequenced material came from PBMCs or a T cell subset sorted from them (not recorded which). The receptors were gathered from an adult who had mild COVID-19 (a few samples of this study predate the infection). Cell type and time point are not known.

This clonotype was seen a handful of times. The chain couples TRBV19 to TRBJ1-6; D perhaps matches TRBD1 (5 bases). Germline CDR1 is LNHDA and CDR2 is SQIVND (reference sequence). Trimming removed 6 bases at V and 9 bases at J, with 9 bases between. This CDR3 is 12 amino acids long. The chain's CDR3 is CASSKRGSPLHF. In DNA, the CDR3 is TGTGCCAGTAGCAAAAGGGGTTCACCCCTCCACTTT.

The sample holds many counts of this clonotype. This chain connects TRBV5-1 to TRBJ2-3, with D possibly matching TRBD2 (7 bases). This CDR3 has 14 amino acids. From germline, CDR1 is SGHRS and CDR2 YFSETQ. V lost 0 bases and J lost 4, with 9 bases in between. The CDR3 DNA reads TGCGCCAGCAGCTTGGAGGGGGGGCCAGATACGCAGTATTTT. It translates to CASSLEGGPDTQYF.

This clonotype has only a few counts. The chain uses TRBV20-1 and TRBJ1-1; D may be TRBD1 (6 bases). Germline CDR1 and CDR2: DFQATT and SNEGSKA (reference sequence). Trimming removed 4 bases from V and 4 bases from J, with 19 bases in between. The CDR3 spans 15 residues. The CDR3 DNA follows: TGCAGTGCTAAATCTCGCGGGCAGGGGTTCACTGAAGCTTTCTTT. It specifies CSAKSRGQGFTEAFF.

This clonotype was seen ten or more times. The rearrangement joins TRBV7-2 to TRBJ2-1; no clear D. Germline assignment: CDR1 SGHTA and CDR2 FQGNSA. Between the trimmed V and J ends, which lost 5 bases and 8 bases, there was a span of 19 bases. The CDR3 spans 15 residues. The CDR3 loop reads CASSRTLDDVDEQFF. CDR3 sequence (DNA): TGTGCCAGCAGCCGGACCCTAGACGATGTGGATGAGCAGTTCTTC.

Ten or more counts support this clonotype. The chain joins TRBV13 to TRBJ2-3; a weak D match, TRBD2 (5 bases). The CDR3 covers 17 residues. Germline V gene data show CDR1 as PRHDT and CDR2 as FYEKMQ (reference sequence). V lost 4 bases to trimming and J lost 0 bases, with 17 bases between them. The CDR3 is CASSSFSLASSTDTQYF. In DNA, the CDR3 is TGTGCCAGCAGCTCATTCTCCCTAGCATCGAGCACAGATACGCAGTATTTT. Full variable domain (rest looked up from reference TRBV13 and TRBJ2-3): AAGVIQSPRHLIKEKRETATLKCYPIPRHDTVYWYQQGPGQDPQFLISFYEKMQSDKGSIPDRFSAQQFSDYHSELNMSSLELGDSALYFCASSSFSLASSTDTQYFGPGTRLTVL.

This clonotype has a count of ten or more. The rearrangement uses TRBV6-6 and TRBJ1-4; 9 nucleotides line up with TRBD1. This CDR3 comprises 15 residues. Germline V lookup: CDR1 MNHNY, CDR2 SVGAGI (reference sequence). V dropped 4 bases and J dropped 7; count of bases not matched to a gene: 7. In DNA form, the CDR3 reads TGTGCCAGCAGTTCCAGGGGACAGGGTTCTGAAAAACTGTTTTTT. Protein sequence: CASSSRGQGSEKLFF.

This clonotype was counted at least ten times. The rearrangement links TRBV4-2 to TRBJ2-6; D gene ambiguous. Germline V gives CDR1 LGHNA, CDR2 YNFKEQ. Trimming left V 4 bases short and J 0 bases short, with 7 bases between. The CDR3 sequence is 15 residues long. Written as DNA, the CDR3 is TGTGCCAGCAGCCCGCGCGACTCTGGGGCCAACGTCCTGACTTTC. This encodes CASSPRDSGANVLTF.

The sample holds a few counts of this clonotype. The chain couples TRBV6-1 to TRBJ2-1; no reliable D call. Germline V lookup: CDR1 MNHNS, CDR2 SASEGT. CDR3 length: 14 residues. Trimming stripped 6 bases from V and 6 bases from J, with 15 bases between. CDR3: CASSKESRANEQFF. CDR3 nucleotides: TGTGCCAGCAGCAAGGAATCCCGGGCCAATGAGCAGTTCTTC.

There are a few counts of this clonotype. This chain uses TRBV6-5 with TRBJ1-2; 7 bases agree with TRBD1. The length of the CDR3 is 15 residues. From germline, CDR1 is MNHEY and CDR2 SVGAGI. V shed 5 bases and J 4 bases; nucleotides not matched to a gene: 10. The CDR3 coding sequence is TGTGCCAGCAGTCCACCGGGACAGACCCTCTATGGCTACACCTTC. Its protein is CASSPPGQTLYGYTF.

This clonotype has a count of ten or more. The rearrangement uses TRBV12-3 or TRBV12-4 and TRBJ1-2; TRBD1 aligns across 10 bases. The CDR3 length is 13 residues. Germline trimming cut 5 bases from V and 4 bases from J; bases unmatched to any gene: 1. The CDR3 here is CASSGTGAYGYTF. CDR3 nucleotides: TGTGCCAGCAGTGGGACAGGGGCCTATGGCTACACCTTC.

This clonotype has just a few counts. The chain recombines TRBV19 with TRBJ2-3; 8 bases map to TRBD2. This CDR3 has 15 residues. With 4 bases clipped from V and 3 bases from J, the junction kept 6 bases outside the gene matches. The V gene's germline CDR1 is LNHDA and CDR2 SQIVND (reference sequence). The CDR3 DNA is TGTGCCAGTAGTAGAGCGGGAGACCTAACAGATACGCAGTATTTT. Translated, it gives CASSRAGDLTDTQYF.

In this sample, this clonotype turned up many times. The chain has TRBV7-2 and TRBJ2-3; TRBD2 is a possible D gene (5 bases). Trimming took off 4 bases at V and 7 bases at J, with 12 bases between the two ends. Germline V gene data show CDR1 as SGHTA and CDR2 as FQGNSA. The CDR3 is 13 amino acids. CDR3 DNA: TGTGCCAGCAGCTACGAAAGGACTCATACGCAGTATTTT. Translating gives CASSYERTHTQYF.

This clonotype turned up a few times. This chain joins TRBV3-1 and TRBJ2-2; 7 bases fit TRBD2. J gave up 6 bases and V 1 base, and 8 bases lay outside the gene matches. Germline CDR1 reads LGHDT; CDR2 reads YNNKEL (reference sequence). The CDR3 is 16 residues long. CDR3 DNA: TGTGCCAGCAGCCAAGCGGTGGGCGGGAGAGCCGGGGAGCTGTTTTTT. Encoded protein: CASSQAVGGRAGELFF.

This clonotype was detected once. With a much larger clone just one base away, this may be a read error. The gene calls are TRBV24-1 and TRBJ2-2; the D gene is possibly TRBD2 (5 bases). Germline loops: CDR1 KGHDR, CDR2 SFDVKD. This CDR3 is built from 12 residues. The CDR3 sequence: CATGSNTGEMFF. CDR3 nucleotide sequence: TGTGCCACCGGGTCGAACACCGGGGAGATGTTTTTT.

This clonotype was recorded many times. V usage is TRBV5-1 and J usage is TRBJ1-1; 8 bases are shared with TRBD1. Germline V CDR1 and CDR2: SGHRS, YFSETQ. The CDR3 is made up of 14 amino acids. The ends lost 4 bases at V and 3 bases at J; junction bases unmatched: 5. The CDR3 is CASSPPRGHTEAFF. In DNA, the CDR3 is TGCGCCAGCAGCCCCCCCAGGGGGCACACTGAAGCTTTCTTT.

This chain joins TRBV10-3 and TRBJ1-5; D ambiguous. Germline V gene data show CDR1 as ENHRY and CDR2 as SYGVKD. This CDR3 is built from 16 residues. V lost 3 bases and J 1 base, leaving 13 bases between the germline ends. DNA for the CDR3: TGTGCCATCAGTGACTATGGACCGAAAAGCAATCAGCCCCAGCATTTT. Translating gives CAISDYGPKSNQPQHF.

With regard to this clonotype: A single base separates this from a much larger clone, so it may be a read error. The chain uses TRBV7-8 and TRBJ1-3; TRBD1 matches at 9 bases. This CDR3 contains 14 residues. V shed 5 bases, J shed 4 bases, and the junction held 3 bases outside the gene matches. Germline loops: CDR1 SGHVS, CDR2 FQNEAQ. The CDR3 sequence: CASSAGTGGNTIYF. The CDR3, as DNA: TGTGCCAGCAGCGCCGGGACAGGGGGAAACACCATATATTTT. The complete variable domain, with remaining parts taken from reference TRBV7-8 and TRBJ1-3, reads GAGVSQSPRYKVAKRGQDVALRCDPISGHVSLFWYQQALGQGPEFLTYFQNEAQLDKSGLPSDRFFAERPEGSVSTLKIQRTQQEDSAVYLCASSAGTGGNTIYFGEGSWLTVV.

This clonotype has more than one count but fewer than ten. The genes are TRBV29-1 and TRBJ2-7, with D possibly matching TRBD2 (6 bases). The CDR3 has 12 amino acids. Looked up from germline, CDR1 is SQVTM and CDR2 is ANQGSEA. V was pared by 4 bases and J by 0 bases, with 7 bases between. The CDR3 DNA reads as TGCAGCGTTGCCGGGAGCTCCTACGAGCAGTACTTC. Its protein product is CSVAGSSYEQYF.